This TCR beta chain was sequenced for a study of human T cells and chemical hapten exposure. Using its own MiXCR run on the RACE reads, TCRdb lists one record per CDR3 protein. The profile covers about 41,000 distinct CDR3 sequences, with approximately 3.3% appearing a single time and about 7.4% taken by the ten largest. The sample holds many counts of this clonotype. V was pared by 3 bases and J by 6 bases, with 14 bases between. The CDR3 sequence is 14 residues long. Looked up from germline, CDR1 is SNHLY and CDR2 is FYNNEI. Stated time point: patch test 2, 6 weeks after DPC sensitization. Treatment of the sample: therapeutic diphenylcyclopropenone sensitization with weekly scalp DPC.

The sequencing here drew on whole blood, taken in connection with sensitization to the hapten diphenylcyclopropenone (DPC). This chain joins TRBV2 and TRBJ1-1; D uncertain. This receptor was obtained from a man aged 35 to 55 with alopecia areata. Some clones in this sample may be carry-over from other donors' samples. The CDR3 sequence: CASSEIRQRAEAFF. In nucleotides, the CDR3 is TGTGCCAGCAGTGAGATTCGGCAGAGGGCTGAAGCTTTCTTT.